This TCR beta chain comes out of a study of cytomegalovirus exposure and HLA in healthy donors. Primers: 60 Vbeta forward and 13 Jbeta reverse. The data were produced by immunoSEQ multiplex PCR, yet TCRdb's version contains in-frame clones alone and is incomplete. The repertoire holds approximately 180,000 clones, with roughly 83% as singletons. Each donor was healthy, and each was a bone marrow donor. Input material: PBMCs. This clonotype was sampled from a woman aged 45-59 years in good health and CMV-seronegative.

The CDR3 nucleotides are TGTGCCAGCAGCGGGGGACTAGCGGGCCTCCAAGAGACCCAGTACTTC. Its protein product is CASSGGLAGLQETQYF. The V call is TRBV9, the J call TRBJ2-5, with 12 bases lining up with TRBD2. In germline, CDR1 is SGDLS, CDR2 YYNGEE. Trimming took 3 bases from V and 1 from J; bases not matched to a gene: 4. The CDR3 totals 16 residues.